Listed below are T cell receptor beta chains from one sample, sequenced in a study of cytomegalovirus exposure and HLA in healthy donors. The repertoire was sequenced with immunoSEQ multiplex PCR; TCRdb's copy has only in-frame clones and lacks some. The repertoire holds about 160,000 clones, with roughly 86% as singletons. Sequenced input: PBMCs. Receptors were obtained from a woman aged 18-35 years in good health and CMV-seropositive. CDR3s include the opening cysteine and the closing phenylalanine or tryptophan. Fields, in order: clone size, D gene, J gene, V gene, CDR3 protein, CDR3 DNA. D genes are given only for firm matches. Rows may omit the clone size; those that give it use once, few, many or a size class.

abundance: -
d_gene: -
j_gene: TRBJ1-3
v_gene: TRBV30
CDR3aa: CAWIPVGNTIYF
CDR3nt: TGTGCCTGGATTCCCGTCGGAAACACCATATATTTT

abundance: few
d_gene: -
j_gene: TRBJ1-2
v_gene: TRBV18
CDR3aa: CASSPKGDGYTF
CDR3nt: TGTGCCAGCTCACCAAAAGGGGATGGCTACACCTTC

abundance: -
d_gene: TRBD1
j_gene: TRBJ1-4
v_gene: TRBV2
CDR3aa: CASNTGGPNEKLFF
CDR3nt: TGTGCCAGCAACACAGGGGGACCTAATGAAAAACTGTTTTTT

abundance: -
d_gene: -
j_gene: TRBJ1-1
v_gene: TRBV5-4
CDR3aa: CASSLGRVGRTEAFF
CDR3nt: TGTGCCAGCAGCTTGGGGCGGGTAGGGAGAACTGAAGCTTTCTTT

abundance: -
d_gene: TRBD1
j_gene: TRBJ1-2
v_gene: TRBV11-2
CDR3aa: CASSWDRNYGYTF
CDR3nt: TGTGCCAGCAGCTGGGACAGGAACTATGGCTACACCTTC

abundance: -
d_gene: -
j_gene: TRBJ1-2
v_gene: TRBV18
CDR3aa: CASSHNRENYGYTF
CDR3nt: TGTGCCAGCTCGCACAACAGGGAGAACTATGGCTACACCTTC

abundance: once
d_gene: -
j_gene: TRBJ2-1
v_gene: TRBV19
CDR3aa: CASTSSESSYNEQFF
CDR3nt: TGTGCCAGTACCTCGAGCGAGAGCTCCTACAATGAGCAGTTCTTC

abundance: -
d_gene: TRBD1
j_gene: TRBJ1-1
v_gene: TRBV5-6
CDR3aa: CASSLGQGEAFF
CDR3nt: TGTGCCAGCAGCCTAGGACAGGGTGAAGCTTTCTTT

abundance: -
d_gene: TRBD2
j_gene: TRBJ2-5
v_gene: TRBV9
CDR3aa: CASSVVPGLAGEEETQYF
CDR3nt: TGTGCCAGCAGCGTAGTTCCGGGACTAGCGGGAGAGGAAGAGACCCAGTACTTC

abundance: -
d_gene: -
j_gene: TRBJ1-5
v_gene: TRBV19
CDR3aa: CASSARGSNQPQHF
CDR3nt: TGTGCCAGTAGTGCCAGGGGAAGCAATCAGCCCCAGCATTTT

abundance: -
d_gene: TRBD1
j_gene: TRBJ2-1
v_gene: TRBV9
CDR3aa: CASSVQGASYNEQFF
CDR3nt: TGTGCCAGCAGCGTTCAGGGGGCATCTTACAATGAGCAGTTCTTC